This paragraph reports one T cell receptor (beta chain). Original handling: Scientists estimated how many nucleated cells there were by amplifying reference gene primers. Generated by immunoSEQ multiplex PCR, the TCRdb table keeps only in-frame clones and is missing some. V, J and clone size are those of that table, while D and trimming were read from the DNA. The repertoire holds about 340,000 clones, with 80% to 90% as singletons. Deletions cut 0 bases from V and 8 bases from J, with 11 bases between. The CDR3 has 14 amino acids. CDR1 LGHNA and CDR2 YSLEER come from the germline V gene. This sample is drawn from a study of blood T cell repertoires in COVID-19. Study at large: From T cells, B-cell-depleted T cells, or PBMCs came the material, which was cDNA or gDNA.

This TCR came from a man aged 30 to 45 with active or convalescent COVID-19. The gene calls are TRBV4-3 and TRBJ2-1; unclear D gene. Sequences were obtained from peripheral blood. The CDR3 here is CASSQDISMDEQFF. CDR3 DNA sequence: TGCGCCAGCAGCCAAGATATTAGCATGGATGAGCAGTTCTTC.